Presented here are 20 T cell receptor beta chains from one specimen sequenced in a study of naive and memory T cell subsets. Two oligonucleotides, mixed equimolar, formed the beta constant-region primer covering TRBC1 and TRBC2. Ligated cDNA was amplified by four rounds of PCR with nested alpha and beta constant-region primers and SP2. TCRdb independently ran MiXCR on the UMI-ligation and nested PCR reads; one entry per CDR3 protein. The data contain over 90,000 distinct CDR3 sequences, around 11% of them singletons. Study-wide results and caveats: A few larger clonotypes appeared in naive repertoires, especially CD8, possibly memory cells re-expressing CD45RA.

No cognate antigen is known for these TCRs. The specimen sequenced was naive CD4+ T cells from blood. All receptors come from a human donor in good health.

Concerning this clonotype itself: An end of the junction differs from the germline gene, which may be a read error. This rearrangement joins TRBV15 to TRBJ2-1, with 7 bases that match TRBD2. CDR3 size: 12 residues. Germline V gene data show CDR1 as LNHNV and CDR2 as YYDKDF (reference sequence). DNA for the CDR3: TGTGTCACCAGCAGAGATCTGGGGGGGTTCATCTTC. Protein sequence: CVTSRDLGGFIF.

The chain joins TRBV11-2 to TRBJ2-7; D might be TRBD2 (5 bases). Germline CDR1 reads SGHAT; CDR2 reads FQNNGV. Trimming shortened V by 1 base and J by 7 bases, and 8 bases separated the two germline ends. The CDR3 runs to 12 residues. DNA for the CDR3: TGTGCCAGCAGCTTAGGCCGCGGGGAGCAGTACTTC. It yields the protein CASSLGRGEQYF. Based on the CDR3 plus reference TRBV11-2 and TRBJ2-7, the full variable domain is EAGVAQSPRYKIIEKRQSVAFWCNPISGHATLYWYQQILGQGPKLLIQFQNNGVVDDSQLPKDRFSAERLKGVDSTLKIQPAKLEDSAVYLCASSLGRGEQYFGPGTRLTVT.

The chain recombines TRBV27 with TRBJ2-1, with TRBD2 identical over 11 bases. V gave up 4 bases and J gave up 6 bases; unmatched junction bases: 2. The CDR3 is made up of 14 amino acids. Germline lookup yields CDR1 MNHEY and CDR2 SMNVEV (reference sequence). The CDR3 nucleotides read TGTGCCAGCAGTTCGGGACTAGCGGTCAATGAGCAGTTCTTC. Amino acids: CASSSGLAVNEQFF.

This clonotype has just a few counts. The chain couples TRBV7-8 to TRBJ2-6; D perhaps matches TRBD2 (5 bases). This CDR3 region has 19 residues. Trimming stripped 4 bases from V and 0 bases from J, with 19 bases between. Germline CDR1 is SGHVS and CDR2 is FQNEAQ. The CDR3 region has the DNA TGTGCCAGCAGCTATCAACCGAGGGCCATCGCCTCTGGGGCCAACGTCCTGACTTTC. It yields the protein CASSYQPRAIASGANVLTF.

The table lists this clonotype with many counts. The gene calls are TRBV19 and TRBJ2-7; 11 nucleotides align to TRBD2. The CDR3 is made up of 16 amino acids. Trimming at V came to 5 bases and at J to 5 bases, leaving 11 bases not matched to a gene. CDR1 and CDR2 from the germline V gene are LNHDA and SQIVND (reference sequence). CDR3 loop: CASSANLLAGVHEQYF. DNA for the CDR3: TGTGCCAGTAGTGCCAACCTACTAGCGGGAGTCCACGAGCAGTACTTC. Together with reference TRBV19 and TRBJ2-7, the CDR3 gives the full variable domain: DGGITQSPKYLFRKEGQNVTLSCEQNLNHDAMYWYRQDPGQGLRLIYYSQIVNDFQKGDIAEGYSVSREKKESFPLTVTSAQKNPTAFYLCASSANLLAGVHEQYFGPGTRLTVT.

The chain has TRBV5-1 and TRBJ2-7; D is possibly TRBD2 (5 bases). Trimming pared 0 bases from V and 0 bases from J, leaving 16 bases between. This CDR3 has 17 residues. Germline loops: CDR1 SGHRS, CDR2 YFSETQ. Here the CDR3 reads CASSLAKSSGFSYEQYF. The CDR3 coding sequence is TGCGCCAGCAGCTTGGCCAAGAGCAGCGGATTCTCCTACGAGCAGTACTTC.

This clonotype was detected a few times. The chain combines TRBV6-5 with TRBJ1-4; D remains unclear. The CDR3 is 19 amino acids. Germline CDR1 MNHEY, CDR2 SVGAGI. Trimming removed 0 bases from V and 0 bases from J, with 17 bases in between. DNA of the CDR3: TGTGCCAGCAGTTACTCGAGGATTGGAGGTGGGGCAACTAATGAAAAACTGTTTTTT. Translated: CASSYSRIGGGATNEKLFF.

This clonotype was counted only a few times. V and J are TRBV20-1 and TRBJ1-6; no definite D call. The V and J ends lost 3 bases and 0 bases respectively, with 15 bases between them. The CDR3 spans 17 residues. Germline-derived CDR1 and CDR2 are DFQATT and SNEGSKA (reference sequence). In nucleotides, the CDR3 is TGCAGTGCTAGGACGGCCGGAACCAGCTCCTATAATTCACCCCTCCACTTT. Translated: CSARTAGTSSYNSPLHF.

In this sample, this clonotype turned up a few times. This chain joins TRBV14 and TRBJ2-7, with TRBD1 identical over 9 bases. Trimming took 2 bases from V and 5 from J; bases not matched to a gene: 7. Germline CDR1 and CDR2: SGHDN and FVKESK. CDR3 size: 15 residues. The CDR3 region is CASSQWTGVYHEQYF. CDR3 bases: TGTGCCAGCAGCCAATGGACAGGGGTTTACCACGAGCAGTACTTC.

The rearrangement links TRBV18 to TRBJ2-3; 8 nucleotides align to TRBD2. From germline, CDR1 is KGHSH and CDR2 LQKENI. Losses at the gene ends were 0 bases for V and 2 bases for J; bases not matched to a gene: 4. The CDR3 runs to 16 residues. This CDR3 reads CASSPPVSGTTDTQYF. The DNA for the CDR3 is TGTGCCAGCTCACCACCGGTTAGCGGGACCACAGATACGCAGTATTTT.

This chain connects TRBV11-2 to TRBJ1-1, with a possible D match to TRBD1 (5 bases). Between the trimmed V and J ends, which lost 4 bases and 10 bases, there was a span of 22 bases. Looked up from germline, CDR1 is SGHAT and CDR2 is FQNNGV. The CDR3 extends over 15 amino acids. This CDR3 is CASSSPGSTRRRAFF. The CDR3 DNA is TGTGCCAGCAGCTCACCAGGGTCCACGCGGAGGCGAGCTTTCTTT. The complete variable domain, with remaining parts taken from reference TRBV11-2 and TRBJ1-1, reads EAGVAQSPRYKIIEKRQSVAFWCNPISGHATLYWYQQILGQGPKLLIQFQNNGVVDDSQLPKDRFSAERLKGVDSTLKIQPAKLEDSAVYLCASSSPGSTRRRAFFGQGTRLTVV.

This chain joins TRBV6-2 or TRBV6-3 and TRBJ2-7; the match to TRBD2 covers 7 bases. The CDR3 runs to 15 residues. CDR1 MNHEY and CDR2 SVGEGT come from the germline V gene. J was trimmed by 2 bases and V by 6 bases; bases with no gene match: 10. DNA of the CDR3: TGTGCCAGCAGCCGCCGAGCGGGACCGGCCTACGAGCAGTACTTC. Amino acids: CASSRRAGPAYEQYF.

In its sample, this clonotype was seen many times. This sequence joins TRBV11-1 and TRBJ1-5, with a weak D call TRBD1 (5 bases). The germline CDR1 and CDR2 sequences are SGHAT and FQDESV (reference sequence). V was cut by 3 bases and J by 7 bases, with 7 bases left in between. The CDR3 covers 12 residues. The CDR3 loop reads CASSFKGQPQHF. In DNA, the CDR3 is TGTGCCAGCAGCTTTAAGGGGCAGCCCCAGCATTTT.

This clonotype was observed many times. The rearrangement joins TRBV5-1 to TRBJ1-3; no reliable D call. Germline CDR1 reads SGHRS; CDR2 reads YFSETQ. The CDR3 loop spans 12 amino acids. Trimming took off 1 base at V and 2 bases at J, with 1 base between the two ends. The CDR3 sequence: CASSLPGNTIYF. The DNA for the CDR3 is TGCGCCAGCAGCTTGCCTGGAAACACCATATATTTT.

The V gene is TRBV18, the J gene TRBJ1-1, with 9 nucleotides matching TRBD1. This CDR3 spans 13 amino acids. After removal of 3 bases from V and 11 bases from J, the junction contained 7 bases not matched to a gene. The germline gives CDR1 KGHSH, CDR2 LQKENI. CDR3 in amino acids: CASSPGQGLGAFF. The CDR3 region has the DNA TGTGCCAGCTCACCGGGACAGGGCCTTGGTGCTTTCTTT.

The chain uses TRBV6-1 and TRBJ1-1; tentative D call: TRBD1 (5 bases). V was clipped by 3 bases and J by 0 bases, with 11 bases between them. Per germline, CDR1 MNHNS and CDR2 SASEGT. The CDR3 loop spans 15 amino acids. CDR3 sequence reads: CASSDSGLVNTEAFF. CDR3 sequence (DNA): TGTGCCAGCAGTGACTCAGGGTTGGTGAACACTGAAGCTTTCTTT.

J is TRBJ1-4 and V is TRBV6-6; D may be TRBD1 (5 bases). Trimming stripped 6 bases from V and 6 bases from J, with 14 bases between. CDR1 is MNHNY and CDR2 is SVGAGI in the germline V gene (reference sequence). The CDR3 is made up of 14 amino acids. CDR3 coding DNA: TGTGCCAGCAGAACGGGACCACGGGATGAAAAACTGTTTTTT. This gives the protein CASRTGPRDEKLFF.

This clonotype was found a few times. CDR3 amino acids: CASSLIAASHTGEGEQYF. The CDR3 nucleotides are TGTGCCAGCAGCCTCATCGCCGCCTCTCATACAGGGGAGGGCGAGCAGTACTTC. The V and J genes are TRBV5-5 and TRBJ2-7; D tentatively reads TRBD1 or TRBD2 (7 bases each). CDR1 is SGHKS and CDR2 is YYEKEE in the germline V gene (reference sequence). Trimming pared 4 bases from V and 6 bases from J, leaving 29 bases between. The CDR3 totals 18 residues.

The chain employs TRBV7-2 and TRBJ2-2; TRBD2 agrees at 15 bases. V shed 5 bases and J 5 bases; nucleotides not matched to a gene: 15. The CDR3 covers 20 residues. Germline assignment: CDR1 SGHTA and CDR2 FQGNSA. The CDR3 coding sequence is TGTGCCAGCAGCACACGCTGGGCAGGACTAGCGGGAGGGCCGACCGGGGAGCTGTTTTTT. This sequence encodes CASSTRWAGLAGGPTGELFF.

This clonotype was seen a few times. The CDR3 region has the DNA TGTGCCAGCTCACCAACAGGGAACACTGAAGCTTTCTTT. Its translation is CASSPTGNTEAFF. The V and J genes are TRBV18 and TRBJ1-1, with TRBD1 as a possible D gene (5 bases). V was cut by 2 bases and J by 1 base, with 5 bases left in between. This CDR3 comprises 13 residues. Germline CDR1 KGHSH, CDR2 LQKENI.